These 30 T cell receptor beta chains were sequenced from one sample in a study of T-cell memory formation after mild COVID-19. TCRdb reanalysed the 5' RACE reads using MiXCR and keeps one entry per CDR3 protein. The sample includes 110,000 or so distinct CDR3 sequences, 22% of them seen just once. The sample was PBMCs or a T cell subset sorted from them (not recorded which). The receptors were gathered from a man aged 18 to 30 who had mild COVID-19 (a few samples of this study predate the infection). Cell type and time point are not known.

The J gene is TRBJ2-2, the V gene TRBV27; tentatively, D is TRBD1 or TRBD2 (5 bases each). The CDR3 is made up of 18 amino acids. Germline V gene sequence: CDR1 MNHEY, CDR2 SMNVEV (reference sequence). V lost 1 base and J 6 bases, leaving 21 bases between the germline ends. CDR3: CASSLLGRWDQKSGELFF. As DNA, the CDR3 is TGTGCCAGCAGTTTATTGGGTCGCTGGGACCAAAAGTCCGGGGAGCTGTTTTTT.

Only a few counts were recorded for this clonotype. The J gene is TRBJ2-7, the V gene TRBV12-5; TRBD1 matches 7 bases. This CDR3 contains 13 residues. After removal of 3 bases from V and 7 bases from J, the junction contained 6 bases not matched to a gene. The germline CDR1 and CDR2 sequences are LGHNT and FRNRAP. The CDR3 DNA reads as TGTGCTAGTGGTTTCGCGACAGGGTATGAGCAGTACTTC. Translated: CASGFATGYEQYF. Supplemented by reference TRBV12-5 and TRBJ2-7, the full variable domain reads DARVTQTPRHKVTEMGQEVTMRCQPILGHNTVFWYRQTMMQGLELLAYFRNRAPLDDSGMPKDRFSAEMPDATLATLKIQPSEPRDSAVYFCASGFATGYEQYFGPGTRLTVT.

This clonotype occurred a few times. V gene TRBV10-2 combines with J gene TRBJ1-5, with a weak D call TRBD1 (5 bases). V was trimmed by 3 bases and J by 11 bases, leaving 17 bases between them. The CDR3 covers 14 residues. Germline V gives CDR1 WSHSY, CDR2 SAAADI. For the CDR3, the DNA is TGCGCCAGCAGTGAAGGGACCCTGAATCTATCCCAGCATTTT. This gives the protein CASSEGTLNLSQHF.

This clonotype was seen more than once but under ten times. V and J are TRBV10-3 and TRBJ1-1, with D hard to call. Trimming pared 5 bases from V and 4 bases from J, leaving 17 bases between. The CDR3 extends over 15 amino acids. CDR1 and CDR2 from the germline V gene are ENHRY and SYGVKD. The CDR3 loop reads CAISPVPPPGTEAFF. CDR3 nucleotide sequence: TGTGCCATCAGTCCAGTCCCCCCTCCGGGCACTGAAGCTTTCTTT.

The table lists this clonotype with many counts. The chain combines TRBV27 with TRBJ2-3, with 10 bases aligning to TRBD2. Germline values: CDR1 MNHEY, CDR2 SMNVEV (reference sequence). Trimming took 2 bases from V and 6 from J; bases not matched to a gene: 8. This CDR3 has 16 amino acids. The CDR3 region is CASSLDPAGGPDTQYF. The DNA for the CDR3 is TGTGCCAGCAGTTTAGACCCAGCGGGGGGGCCCGATACGCAGTATTTT.

The J gene is TRBJ1-1, the V gene TRBV12-3 or TRBV12-4; D gene ambiguous. The CDR3 totals 14 residues. Between the trimmed V and J ends, which lost 1 base and 4 bases, there was a span of 10 bases. CDR3 protein: CASSLEGGGTEAFF. The DNA for the CDR3 is TGTGCCAGCAGTTTAGAGGGAGGAGGCACTGAAGCTTTCTTT.

This clonotype was seen only once. This rearrangement joins TRBV7-2 to TRBJ2-7, with 13 bases lining up with TRBD2. This CDR3 region has 15 residues. The V and J ends lost 3 bases and 2 bases, in that order; junction bases with no gene match: 1. Germline V gives CDR1 SGHTA, CDR2 FQGNSA. This chain's CDR3 is CASSFGTSGAYEQYF. The CDR3 coding sequence is TGTGCCAGCAGCTTCGGGACTAGCGGGGCCTACGAGCAGTACTTC.

The chain has TRBV27 and TRBJ2-7, with a possible D match to TRBD2 (7 bases). The CDR3 covers 12 residues. Germline CDR1 MNHEY, CDR2 SMNVEV (reference sequence). Trimming took 6 bases from V and 6 from J, leaving 12 bases between them. This chain's CDR3 is CASSGGLGEQYF. In nucleotides, the CDR3 is TGTGCCAGCAGCGGGGGGCTTGGCGAGCAGTACTTC.

This clonotype was detected a few times. This chain joins TRBV5-1 and TRBJ1-1; no clear D gene. This CDR3 contains 13 residues. The V end was cut by 2 bases, the J end by 5 bases, with 10 bases between. Germline V gene data show CDR1 as SGHRS and CDR2 as YFSETQ. CDR3 protein: CASSFQEPTEAFF. The CDR3 nucleotides read TGCGCCAGCAGCTTCCAAGAGCCGACTGAAGCTTTCTTT.

The chain recombines TRBV6-5 with TRBJ2-1, with D possibly matching TRBD1 (6 bases). Trimming left V 7 bases short and J 9 bases short, with 16 bases between. Germline values: CDR1 MNHEY, CDR2 SVGAGI. The CDR3 sequence is 13 residues long. The CDR3 is CASTPGEGGEQFF. The CDR3 bases are TGTGCCAGCACCCCCGGAGAAGGGGGTGAGCAGTTCTTC.

The genes are TRBV3-1 and TRBJ1-1; TRBD1 matches 7 bases. This CDR3 contains 13 residues. The trim removed 7 bases at V and 5 bases at J, leaving 7 bases unmatched. Germline CDR1 is LGHDT and CDR2 is YNNKEL (reference sequence). CDR3 DNA: TGTGCCAGCACTTACAGGGGTCGGACTGAAGCTTTCTTT. Protein: CASTYRGRTEAFF.

The V call is TRBV6-5, the J call TRBJ1-2; the D gene is possibly TRBD1 (5 bases). Germline values: CDR1 MNHEY, CDR2 SVGAGI. Trimming left V 2 bases short and J 8 bases short, with 12 bases between. CDR3 length: 13 amino acids. As DNA, the CDR3 is TGTGCCAGCAGTTACAGGGCAGGGCCAGGCTACACCTTC. Residues: CASSYRAGPGYTF.

The chain carries TRBV4-3 and TRBJ1-1; no clear D gene. Between the trimmed V and J ends, which lost 0 bases and 6 bases, there was a span of 20 bases. The CDR3 has 17 amino acids. The V gene's germline CDR1 is LGHNA and CDR2 YSLEER. The CDR3 sequence: CASSQDSRLALDAEAFF. As DNA, the CDR3 is TGCGCCAGCAGCCAAGATAGCAGGTTGGCGTTGGACGCTGAAGCTTTCTTT.

In its sample, this clonotype was seen a few times. V gene TRBV4-2 combines with J gene TRBJ2-7; D is uncertain. The CDR3 is 13 residues long. V lost 0 bases and J lost 5, with 8 bases in between. Germline CDR1 reads LGHNA; CDR2 reads YNFKEQ. The CDR3 region is CASSQEVGNEQYF. The DNA of the CDR3 is TGTGCCAGCAGCCAAGAGGTGGGGAACGAGCAGTACTTC.

This clonotype is classed as medium-sized. In nucleotides, the CDR3 is TGTGCCACCAGTGACTCCGGGACTCCGGGGGAGCAGTACTTC. This gives the protein CATSDSGTPGEQYF. The V and J genes are TRBV24-1 and TRBJ2-7; tentative D call: TRBD2 (6 bases). The V gene lost 4 bases and the J gene lost 7 bases, with 16 bases spanning the gap. This CDR3 is 14 amino acids long. Germline CDR1 reads KGHDR; CDR2 reads SFDVKD.

This clonotype was counted only a few times. This chain joins TRBV29-1 and TRBJ2-2; D is unclear. This CDR3 is 15 amino acids long. V was cut by 5 bases and J by 0 bases, with 13 bases left in between. Germline V gene lookup returns CDR1 SQVTM and CDR2 ANQGSEA. The CDR3 here is CSVTPRVSNTGELFF. CDR3 nucleotide sequence: TGCAGCGTTACACCCCGGGTCTCGAACACCGGGGAGCTGTTTTTT.

This clonotype appeared a few times. This rearrangement joins TRBV29-1 to TRBJ1-1; D gene ambiguous. Trimming left V 4 bases short and J 1 base short, with 7 bases between. Germline assignment: CDR1 SQVTM and CDR2 ANQGSEA. The CDR3 is 12 amino acids. This CDR3 is CSVVDENTEAFF. The CDR3, as DNA: TGCAGCGTTGTGGACGAGAACACTGAAGCTTTCTTT.

The DNA for the CDR3 is TGTGCCAGCAGCTTTCCCGGGACTAGCGGGGGGCCGTACACCGGGGAGCTGTTTTTT. Amino acids: CASSFPGTSGGPYTGELFF. The V and J genes are TRBV7-8 and TRBJ2-2; 15 positions agree with TRBD2. With V trimmed by 3 bases and J by 3 bases, 8 bases remained unmatched. Per the germline V gene, CDR1 is SGHVS and CDR2 is FQNEAQ. The CDR3 length is 19 residues.

The chain recombines TRBV12-5 with TRBJ2-7, with D hard to call. CDR3 length equals 17 residues. V was clipped by 2 bases and J by 3 bases, with 20 bases between them. Looked up from germline, CDR1 is LGHNT and CDR2 is FRNRAP. The CDR3 reads CASGLLKKKGSIYEQYV. As DNA, the CDR3 is TGTGCTAGTGGTTTGCTCAAAAAGAAGGGCTCTATCTACGAGCAGTACGTC.

The CDR3 loop is CASRLDSRDSPLHF. The DNA of the CDR3 is TGTGCCAGCAGACTGGACAGTAGAGATTCACCCCTCCACTTT. The chain uses TRBV7-9 and TRBJ1-6, with TRBD1 as a possible D gene (6 bases). CDR1 and CDR2 from the germline V gene are SEHNR and FQNEAQ (reference sequence). CDR3 length equals 14 residues. V was clipped by 6 bases and J by 8 bases, with 14 bases between them.

The gene calls are TRBV4-1 and TRBJ1-2; D is perhaps TRBD1 (6 bases). Germline values: CDR1 MGHRA, CDR2 YSYEKL. Trimming took off 3 bases at V and 0 bases at J, with 14 bases between the two ends. The CDR3 length is 16 residues. The CDR3: CASSHPRGLANYGYTF. CDR3 coding DNA: TGCGCCAGCAGCCATCCCCGGGGGCTAGCTAACTATGGCTACACCTTC.

The chain carries TRBV7-9 and TRBJ2-3; D unclear. Germline CDR1 reads SEHNR; CDR2 reads FQNEAQ (reference sequence). The V end was cut by 4 bases, the J end by 2 bases, with 19 bases between. The CDR3 runs to 17 residues. In nucleotides, the CDR3 is TGTGCCAGCAGCTCATCGGGTCCCCAAGCCCCCACAGATACGCAGTATTTT. It encodes CASSSSGPQAPTDTQYF.

The chain has TRBV13 and TRBJ2-2; 7 bases align to TRBD1. The CDR3 consists of 14 residues. Looked up from germline, CDR1 is PRHDT and CDR2 is FYEKMQ (reference sequence). Unmatched junction bases numbered 11, after V lost 4 bases and J lost 12 bases. Here the CDR3 DNA reads TGTGCCAGCAGCTCGCCTTTAGACAGGGAGAAGCTGTTTTTT. Its translation is CASSSPLDREKLFF.

The chain links TRBV12-3 or TRBV12-4 to TRBJ2-1; the D gene is possibly TRBD2 (7 bases). The CDR3 consists of 12 residues. V lost 6 bases, J lost 9 bases, and 12 bases lay in between. The CDR3 DNA follows: TGTGCCAGCAGCCCCGGGGGGCCTGAGCAGTTCTTC. Translation: CASSPGGPEQFF.

This clonotype has more than one count but fewer than ten. V and J are TRBV23-1 and TRBJ2-5, with 9 bases lining up with TRBD1. TRBV23-1 is flagged as an ORF with uncertain function. J gave up 1 base and V 6 bases, and 9 bases lay outside the gene matches. This CDR3 region has 16 residues. The CDR3 DNA sequence: TGCGCCAGCAGCCTACGGGACAGGGTTTCCCAAGAGACCCAGTACTTC. This encodes CASSLRDRVSQETQYF.

The chain is built from TRBV10-3 and TRBJ2-1; 11 bases line up with TRBD2. V gave up 4 bases and J gave up 9 bases; unmatched junction bases: 8. The CDR3 is made up of 15 amino acids. The germline CDR1 and CDR2 sequences are ENHRY and SYGVKD. The CDR3 is CAISVSSGGFGEQFF. As DNA, the CDR3 is TGTGCCATCAGTGTATCTAGCGGGGGGTTCGGTGAGCAGTTCTTC.

A few counts support this clonotype. The chain joins TRBV7-3 to TRBJ2-7; a possible D gene is TRBD1 (6 bases). V lost 4 bases and J lost 0, with 13 bases in between. This CDR3 comprises 15 residues. Germline assignment: CDR1 SGHTA and CDR2 FQGTGA. The chain's CDR3 is CASSSHPTGSYEQYF. The CDR3 region has the DNA TGTGCCAGCAGCTCCCACCCGACAGGCTCCTACGAGCAGTACTTC.

This clonotype was observed many times. This chain connects TRBV7-8 to TRBJ2-1; TRBD1 might be the D (6 bases). The CDR3 totals 15 residues. Germline CDR1 SGHVS, CDR2 FQNEAQ. V lost 1 base, J lost 0 bases, and 7 bases lay in between. CDR3 amino acids: CASSLGGHSYNEQFF. DNA of the CDR3: TGTGCCAGCAGCTTAGGGGGGCACTCCTACAATGAGCAGTTCTTC.

This clonotype was counted a few times. The rearrangement links TRBV7-6 to TRBJ1-6; 8 bases line up with TRBD1. This CDR3 is built from 15 residues. Losses at the gene ends were 5 bases for V and 7 bases for J; bases not matched to a gene: 7. Germline V gives CDR1 SGHVS, CDR2 FNYEAQ. The CDR3 here is CASSPRTGKNSPLHF. CDR3 in DNA: TGTGCCAGCAGCCCCCGGACAGGGAAGAATTCACCCCTCCACTTT.

The chain couples TRBV12-3 or TRBV12-4 to TRBJ2-1, with D possibly TRBD2 on 6 matching bases. Trimming left V 6 bases short and J 8 bases short, with 20 bases between. This CDR3 region has 15 residues. CDR3 residues: CASSLLRGLLDEQFF. The CDR3 nucleotides read TGTGCCAGCAGCCTCCTTCGGGGACTCCTCGATGAGCAGTTCTTC.